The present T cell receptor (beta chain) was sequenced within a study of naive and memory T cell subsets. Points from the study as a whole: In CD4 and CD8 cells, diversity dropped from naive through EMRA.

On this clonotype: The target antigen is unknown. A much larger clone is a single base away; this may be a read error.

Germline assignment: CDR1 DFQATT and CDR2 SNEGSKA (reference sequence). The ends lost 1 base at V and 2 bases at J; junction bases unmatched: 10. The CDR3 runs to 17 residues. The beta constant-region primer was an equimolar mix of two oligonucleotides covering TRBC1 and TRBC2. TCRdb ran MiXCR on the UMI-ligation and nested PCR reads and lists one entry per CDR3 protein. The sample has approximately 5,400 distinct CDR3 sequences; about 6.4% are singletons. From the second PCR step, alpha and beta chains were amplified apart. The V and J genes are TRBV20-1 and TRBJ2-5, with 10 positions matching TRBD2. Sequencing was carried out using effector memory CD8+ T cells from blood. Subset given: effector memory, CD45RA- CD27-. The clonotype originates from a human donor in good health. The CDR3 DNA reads TGCAGTGCTAGAGTCGGGCTAGCGGGGGCCACACAAGAGACCCAGTACTTC. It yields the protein CSARVGLAGATQETQYF.